This T cell receptor (beta chain) emerged from a study of vaccination effects on CD4 cells after COVID-19. Study overall: All participants had two doses of either the BNT162b2 or mRNA-1273 vaccine.

The germline V gene encodes CDR1 SGHTA and CDR2 FQGNSA. The CDR3 spans 14 residues. Trimming shortened V by 1 base and J by 0 bases, and 5 bases separated the two germline ends. Notes on the study in general: Only 1 of 255 vaccine-induced clones from healthy vaccinees cross-reacted with common cold coronaviruses.

Profiling relied on immunoSEQ multiplex PCR, and the TCRdb table lists in-frame clones only, not all of them. The sample consists of around 71,000 clones, approximately 79% of them appearing once. This clone was observed once. Its antigen is as yet unknown. Before sequencing took place, the ViraFEST assay used viral peptide pools to expand antigen-specific CD4+ T cells. The culture ran for approximately 9 days before CD4+ T cells were isolated. Each vaccine recipient was nucleocapsid antibody negative and had no prior SARS-CoV-2 infection. Cultures had half their medium replaced with IL-2 medium on days 3 and 7.

Sequencing used CD4+ T cells from PBMCs cultured with HCoV-OC43 spike peptides, obtained before COVID-19 vaccination. The subset is: HCoV-OC43 spike overlapping peptide pool stimulation. This chain connects TRBV7-2 to TRBJ2-3; D ambiguous. The sequence came from a human donor who received a COVID-19 vaccine. The CDR3 sequence is CASSLVVSTDTQYF. The CDR3 DNA reads TGTGCCAGCAGCTTAGTGGTTAGCACAGATACGCAGTATTTT. The complete variable domain, with remaining parts taken from reference TRBV7-2 and TRBJ2-3, reads GAGVSQSPSNKVTEKGKDVELRCDPISGHTALYWYRQSLGQGLEFLIYFQGNSAPDKSGLPSDRFSAERTGGSVSTLTIQRTQQEDSAVYLCASSLVVSTDTQYFGPGTRLTVL.